The rows below give T cell receptor beta chains drawn from one sample of a study of T cell changes during pregnancy in multiple sclerosis. Data came from immunoSEQ multiplex PCR; TCRdb stores just in-frame clones and leaves some out. The profile shows nearly 60,000 clones, roughly nine tenths of them singletons. This sample comprised CD4+ T cells from peripheral blood mononuclear cells, obtained after pregnancy. These receptors originate from a female donor in good health, enrolled as a control in a pregnancy study. Both conserved end residues are part of each CDR3. D genes are given only for firm matches. A row's size may be missing; if present it is once, few, many or a size class.

TRBJ1-2,TRBV7-3,.,TRBD1,TGTGCCAGCAGCGCTTATGGAGGACAGGGGGACTATGGCTACACCTTC,CASSAYGGQGDYGYTF
TRBJ2-7,TRBV19,.,TRBD1,TGTGCCAGTAGTTTAGGACAGGGCTACGAGCAGTACTTC,CASSLGQGYEQYF
TRBJ2-3,TRBV30,.,TRBD2,TGTGCCTGGAGTGTAGAATCTAGCGGGGGGGCTGCAGATACGCAGTATTTT,CAWSVESSGGAADTQYF
TRBJ2-7,TRBV5-4,.,.,TGTGCCAGCAGCTTGAACTTGCGGTACGAGCAGTACTTC,CASSLNLRYEQYF
TRBJ1-1,TRBV5-4,.,.,TGTGCCAGCAGCCCCGTGGGGGGGGCTTTGCGCACTGAAGCTTTCTTT,CASSPVGGALRTEAFF
TRBJ1-1,TRBV2,.,.,TGTGCCAGCAGCGCTGACTACGATTTTAACACTGAAGCTTTCTTT,CASSADYDFNTEAFF
TRBJ2-5,TRBV2,.,.,TGTGCCAGCCAAGACAGAGAAGAGACCCAGTACTTC,CASQDREETQYF
TRBJ2-1,TRBV11-3,.,TRBD2,TGTGCCAGCAGCTTTTTGGGAGGGGTTTACAATGAGCAGTTCTTC,CASSFLGGVYNEQFF
TRBJ1-2,TRBV10-3,.,.,TGTGCCATCAGTGAGTCGGTCACAAATGGCTACACCTTC,CAISESVTNGYTF
TRBJ2-6,TRBV21-1,.,.,TGTGCCAGCAGCAATCGGGGGAGTGGGGCCAACGTCCTGACTTTC,CASSNRGSGANVLTF
TRBJ2-7,TRBV5-1,.,TRBD2,TGCGCCAGCACCCTCGGGACTAGCGGGGGGAGCGAGCAGTACTTC,CASTLGTSGGSEQYF
TRBJ1-2,TRBV19,.,.,TGTGCCAGTAGTACCCCGTCGCAGGATCCCAACTATGGCTACACCTTC,CASSTPSQDPNYGYTF
TRBJ1-6,TRBV7-9,.,.,TGTGCCAGCAGCTTAATGGGAGATCGGTCACCCCTCCACTTT,CASSLMGDRSPLHF
TRBJ2-3,TRBV6-6,.,TRBD2,TGTGCCAGCAGTCACAAGCGGGGGCGGGCGGATACGCAGTATTTT,CASSHKRGRADTQYF
TRBJ1-4,TRBV13,.,TRBD1,TGTGCCAGCAGTTCGTACAGGGGAAATAATGAAAAACTGTTTTTT,CASSSYRGNNEKLFF
TRBJ2-7,TRBV6-5,.,.,TGTGCCAGCATGCAGGGGCCAGGGGGGTTCGAGCAGTACTTC,CASMQGPGGFEQYF
TRBJ2-6,TRBV7-3,once,TRBD1,TGTGCCAGCAGCTTAGGGACAGGGGGCACTGGGGCCAACGTCCTGACTTTC,CASSLGTGGTGANVLTF
TRBJ1-1,TRBV19,.,.,TGTGCCAGTAGTATGGCTTACATGAACACTGAAGCTTTCTTT,CASSMAYMNTEAFF
TRBJ2-7,TRBV19,.,TRBD1,TGTGCCAGTAGACGGACAGGGACCTACGAGCAGTACTTC,CASRRTGTYEQYF
TRBJ1-5,TRBV2,once,.,TGTGCCAGCAGTGCCGGTCAACGCGGGCAGCCCCAGCATTTT,CASSAGQRGQPQHF
TRBJ2-5,TRBV10-3,.,TRBD1,TGTGCCATCACCCCAGGGGGCCAAGAGACCCAGTACTTC,CAITPGGQETQYF
TRBJ1-4,TRBV5-6,.,.,TGTGCCAGCAGCTTGGCCGGCGGGGAAAAACTGTTTTTT,CASSLAGGEKLFF
TRBJ1-5,TRBV19,.,TRBD1,TGTGCCAGTAGTCTTGGACAGGGAGCAGGTCAGCCCCAGCATTTT,CASSLGQGAGQPQHF
TRBJ1-6,TRBV6-1,.,.,TGTGCCAGCCTAAGTTCCTATAATTCACCCCTCCACTTT,CASLSSYNSPLHF
TRBJ1-1,TRBV11-2,once,.,TGTGCCAGCAGCTTATTGGCGCGGACTGAAGCTTTCTTT,CASSLLARTEAFF
TRBJ1-2,TRBV9,once,.,TGTGCCAGCAGCGTAGACTCCATAAATGGCTACACCTTC,CASSVDSINGYTF
TRBJ1-5,TRBV2,.,.,TGTGCCAGCAGTGTACAGAGAAATCAGCCCCAGCATTTT,CASSVQRNQPQHF
TRBJ2-3,TRBV6-5,.,.,TGTGCCACCGGACGGGGTACAGATACGCAGTATTTT,CATGRGTDTQYF
TRBJ2-6,TRBV9,.,.,TGTGCCAGCAGCCGCTCTGGGGCCAACGTCCTGACTTTC,CASSRSGANVLTF
TRBJ2-3,TRBV9,.,TRBD1,TGTGCCAGCAGCCTCGAAAGACAGGGGGCCGATACGCAGTATTTT,CASSLERQGADTQYF
TRBJ2-1,TRBV6-4,.,.,TGTGCCAGCAGTTTCCAGGTCGGCAATGAGCAGTTCTTC,CASSFQVGNEQFF
TRBJ2-5,TRBV9,.,.,TGTGCCAGCAGCCCTAGGCTGTCTGGGCAAGAGACCCAGTACTTC,CASSPRLSGQETQYF
TRBJ2-7,TRBV4-2,.,.,TGTGCCAGCAGCCAAGCCCAGGGCCAGAGCTCCTACGAGCAGTACTTC,CASSQAQGQSSYEQYF
TRBJ2-7,TRBV2,.,TRBD1,TGTGCCAGCAGCAAGGGGACAGTTTACGAGCAGTACTTC,CASSKGTVYEQYF
TRBJ2-1,TRBV6-5,.,TRBD1,TGTGCCAGCAGGGCGACAGGGTTAGGTATAGAGTTCTTC,CASRATGLGIEFF
TRBJ1-4,TRBV5-8,.,.,TGTGCCAGCAGCTTTGAGGCGCGGGGTGAAAAACTGTTTTTT,CASSFEARGEKLFF
TRBJ1-5,TRBV2,.,.,TGTGCCAGCAGGAGGACAGTGTTGGCAACCGCGGATCAGCCCCAGCATTTT,CASRRTVLATADQPQHF
TRBJ2-7,TRBV7-9,.,TRBD1,TGTGCCAGCAGACAAGCCGGGACAGTCAGAACCTACGAGCAGTACTTC,CASRQAGTVRTYEQYF
TRBJ2-7,TRBV5-1,once,.,TGCGCCAGCAGCTTGGCTGAGGGCGGTTACACCTCCTACGAGCAGTACTTC,CASSLAEGGYTSYEQYF
TRBJ2-7,TRBV15,.,TRBD2,TGTGCCACCAGCAGAGGACTAGCGGGGGGGCGGTACGAGCAGTACTTC,CATSRGLAGGRYEQYF
TRBJ1-5,TRBV29-1,.,.,TGCAGCGTTGAATATGTCCAGGGGTCGCCCCAGCATTTT,CSVEYVQGSPQHF
TRBJ2-7,TRBV4-1,.,TRBD1,TGCGCCAGCAGCCTCGGACAGGGGGTGTACTACGAGCAGTACTTC,CASSLGQGVYYEQYF
TRBJ1-5,TRBV7-2,.,TRBD1,TGTGCCAGCAAACAGGGGAGCAATCAGCCCCAGCATTTT,CASKQGSNQPQHF
TRBJ2-7,TRBV7-6,.,TRBD2,TGTGCCAGCAGCTTAACTAGCGGGGGTTTCTACGAGCAGTACTTC,CASSLTSGGFYEQYF
TRBJ2-3,TRBV5-1,.,TRBD1,TGCGCCAGCAGCGGACGGACAGGGGGCACAGATACGCAGTATTTT,CASSGRTGGTDTQYF
TRBJ1-5,TRBV28,.,TRBD1,TGTGCCAGCAGTTTATTTGGGTTGGGACAGGGTGGTACTCAGCCCCAGCATTTT,CASSLFGLGQGGTQPQHF
TRBJ1-2,TRBV18,.,.,TGTGCCAGCTCACCCGAGGCCATCTATGGCTACACCTTC,CASSPEAIYGYTF
TRBJ1-4,TRBV19,.,.,TGTGCCAGTAGTCCTTTTGGGGTCTTGCAGGGAAAACTGTTTTTT,CASSPFGVLQGKLFF
TRBJ2-7,TRBV5-6,.,.,TGTGCCAGCAACCTATGGGGCAGGGGATCGTACGAGCAGTACTTC,CASNLWGRGSYEQYF
TRBJ1-4,TRBV9,once,TRBD1,TGTGCCAGCAACCCTGGGGACAGCAGGAATGAAAAACTGTTTTTT,CASNPGDSRNEKLFF
TRBJ1-2,TRBV30,.,TRBD1,TGTGCCTGGAGTGAGGACAGGAGCTACACCTTC,CAWSEDRSYTF
TRBJ1-2,TRBV19,once,.,TGTGCCACCGTACAGGGTTCCCCTAACTATGGCTACACCTTC,CATVQGSPNYGYTF
TRBJ1-6,TRBV6-1,few,TRBD1,TGTGCCAGCAGTGACAGACAGGGGTCTTCACCCCTCCACTTT,CASSDRQGSSPLHF